The clone carrying this TCR beta chain was seen only a few times. Antigen unknown. These data come from a study of T-cell reconstitution after alpha-beta-depleted transplantation in children. The study, taken as a whole, reports: High day-60 TCRbeta diversity in some patients came from surviving recipient T cells and thymic progenitors. A year post-transplant, T-cell counts and diversity derived mostly from newly produced T cells. Alpha-beta T cells about two months after transplant reportedly derived from several hundred expanded graft clones.

The length of the CDR3 is 20 residues. The germline gives CDR1 SQVTM, CDR2 ANQGSEA. V lost 7 bases, J lost 5 bases, and 25 bases stayed unmatched. During its preparation, the TCRbeta library received unique molecular identifiers. Each CDR3 protein gets one entry after TCRdb re-called the PCR reads with MiXCR. The sample has around 130,000 distinct CDR3 sequences, roughly 10% seen once. This material consisted of PBMCs, mostly from graft donor cells, taken 180 days after TCRalphabeta/CD19-depleted stem cell transplant. The chain joins TRBV29-1 to TRBJ2-5; 13 nucleotides match TRBD2. The TCR comes from a girl under two years old who had a stem cell transplant for combined immunodeficiency, so the T cells may come from the graft donor. CDR3 sequence: CSASLGFGLAGEEGRETQYF. The DNA for the CDR3 is TGCAGCGCTTCCCTGGGGTTTGGACTAGCGGGAGAGGAGGGCCGGGAGACCCAGTACTTC.